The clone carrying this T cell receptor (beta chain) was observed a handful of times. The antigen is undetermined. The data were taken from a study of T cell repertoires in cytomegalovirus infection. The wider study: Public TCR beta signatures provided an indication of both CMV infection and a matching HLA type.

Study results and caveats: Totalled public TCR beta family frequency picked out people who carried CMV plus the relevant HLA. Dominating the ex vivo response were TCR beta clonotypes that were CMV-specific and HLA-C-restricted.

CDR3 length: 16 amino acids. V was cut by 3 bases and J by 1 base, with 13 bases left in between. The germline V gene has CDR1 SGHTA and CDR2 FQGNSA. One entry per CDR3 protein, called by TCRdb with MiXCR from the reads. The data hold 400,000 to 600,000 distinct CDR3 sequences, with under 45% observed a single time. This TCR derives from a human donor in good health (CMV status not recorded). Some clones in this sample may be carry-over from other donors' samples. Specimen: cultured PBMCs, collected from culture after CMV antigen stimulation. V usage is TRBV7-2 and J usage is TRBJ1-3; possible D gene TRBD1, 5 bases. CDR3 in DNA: TGTGCCAGCAGCTTCCGGGACTTGACGTCTGGAAACACCATATATTTT. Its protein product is CASSFRDLTSGNTIYF.